This TCR beta chain stems from a study of T cells of healthy individuals. TCRdb processed the 5' RACE reads anew with MiXCR; each CDR3 protein has one entry. Of tens of thousands of distinct CDR3 sequences listed, 15% to 20% are singletons. This CDR3 comprises 16 residues. The germline V gene has CDR1 MGHRA and CDR2 YSYEKL. V shed 0 bases and J shed 5 bases, with 14 bases lying between them. There are a few counts of this clonotype. The chain uses TRBV4-1 and TRBJ1-5; TRBD1 is a possible D gene (5 bases). The TCR comes from a human donor in good health. The CDR3 here is CASSQEGREVYQPQHF. In nucleotides, the CDR3 is TGCGCCAGCAGCCAAGAGGGCAGGGAGGTGTATCAGCCCCAGCATTTT.